The 8 T cell receptor beta chains presented below share a single source sample, sequenced in a study of response to subunit inactivated influenza vaccine. TCRdb re-derived calls from the RT-PCR reads in MiXCR, one entry per CDR3 protein. The sample has more than 700,000 distinct CDR3 sequences, less than 25% seen once. Sequenced material: PBMCs from blood, taken less than 6 days after vaccination. The receptors derive from a man aged 45-60 years who received an inactivated influenza vaccine.

The table lists this clonotype with a few counts. This rearrangement joins TRBV20-1 to TRBJ2-3; 8 nucleotides line up with TRBD2. The length of the CDR3 is 16 residues. The germline V gene encodes CDR1 DFQATT and CDR2 SNEGSKA (reference sequence). The ends lost 4 bases at V and 0 bases at J; junction bases unmatched: 9. CDR3 residues: CSANHPPSGSTDTQYF. CDR3 DNA: TGCAGTGCTAACCACCCCCCTAGCGGGAGCACAGATACGCAGTATTTT.

The gene calls are TRBV12-3 or TRBV12-4 and TRBJ2-1; the D is unclear. The CDR3 length is 14 residues. V shed 7 bases and J shed 5 bases, with 15 bases lying between them. CDR3 protein: CASTLRVVDNEQFF. CDR3 DNA sequence: TGTGCCAGCACCTTAAGGGTAGTGGACAATGAGCAGTTCTTC.

This clonotype is a singleton in its sample. This rearrangement joins TRBV7-2 to TRBJ2-7, with D perhaps TRBD1 (5 bases). This CDR3 comprises 14 residues. The V gene lost 1 base and the J gene lost 9 bases, with 16 bases spanning the gap. CDR1 and CDR2 from the germline V gene are SGHTA and FQGNSA. This CDR3 reads CASSLEVLAQAQYF. The CDR3 DNA reads TGTGCCAGCAGCTTAGAAGTCCTTGCACAGGCGCAGTACTTC.

A few counts support this clonotype. This chain joins TRBV7-3 and TRBJ2-1, with 14 bases lining up with TRBD2. V was pared by 4 bases and J by 6 bases, with 8 bases of the junction left unmatched. The CDR3 consists of 17 residues. From germline, CDR1 is SGHTA and CDR2 FQGTGA. CDR3 bases: TGTGCCAGCAGCTCCCCGACTAGCGGGAGGGCCGGCAATGAGCAGTTCTTC. Translating gives CASSSPTSGRAGNEQFF.

The chain links TRBV9 to TRBJ2-2; 9 bases map to TRBD2. Germline V CDR1 and CDR2: SGDLS, YYNGEE. V shed 4 bases, J shed 2 bases, and the junction held 12 bases outside the gene matches. The CDR3 has 18 residues. The CDR3 protein is CASSPFYGSGRNTGELFF. CDR3 DNA sequence: TGTGCCAGCAGCCCCTTCTACGGTAGCGGGAGAAACACCGGGGAGCTGTTTTTT. Looking up the rest from reference TRBV9 and TRBJ2-2 gives the full variable domain: DSGVTQTPKHLITATGQRVTLRCSPRSGDLSVYWYQQSLDQGLQFLIQYYNGEERAKGNILERFSAQQFPDLHSELNLSSLELGDSALYFCASSPFYGSGRNTGELFFGEGSRLTVL.

The chain has TRBV29-1 and TRBJ2-1, with 9 bases fitting TRBD1. With 8 bases clipped from V and 5 bases from J, the junction kept 7 bases outside the gene matches. Germline CDR1 and CDR2: SQVTM and ANQGSEA. The CDR3 has 13 residues. The CDR3 DNA follows: TGCAGCAGCCAGACAGGGGGACACAATGAGCAGTTCTTC. Residues: CSSQTGGHNEQFF.

The V call is TRBV4-2, the J call TRBJ2-3; 12 positions match TRBD2. J gave up 4 bases and V 8 bases, and 7 bases lay outside the gene matches. The CDR3 length is 15 residues. CDR1 and CDR2 (germline): LGHNA, YNFKEQ. As DNA, the CDR3 is TGTGCCAGCCAAACTAGCGGGGGGACGGCAGATACGCAGTATTTT. Its protein is CASQTSGGTADTQYF.

This clonotype showed up just a few times. The rearrangement joins TRBV12-3 or TRBV12-4 to TRBJ2-7; 9 nucleotides line up with TRBD1. Trimming took 6 bases from V and 7 from J; bases not matched to a gene: 10. CDR3 size: 14 residues. The CDR3 DNA follows: TGTGCCAGCAGACCCGGGACAGGGAGGGGAGAGCAGTACTTC. Residues: CASRPGTGRGEQYF.